The T cell receptor beta chain under discussion was sequenced for a study of OX40 agonist ivuxolimab in advanced cancers. Study in general: A male proportion of over 70% was recorded, with mean age about 60 years and range about 23 to 80.

TCRdb keeps only in-frame clones here, not all; method: immunoSEQ multiplex PCR. The sample includes some 71,000 clones, roughly nine tenths of them seen just once. The CDR3 covers 15 residues. Germline lookup yields CDR1 MDHEN and CDR2 SYDVKM. V dropped 3 bases and J dropped 0 bases, with 9 bases sitting between them. This receptor was obtained from an adult with an advanced solid tumor such as melanoma, head and neck, liver or kidney cancer. The chain is built from TRBV28 and TRBJ1-5; D unresolved. The sequencing used CD4+ or CD8+ T cells sorted from blood, collected in a trial of the OX40 agonist ivuxolimab. CDR3 sequence: CASSFGEISNQPQHF. DNA for the CDR3: TGTGCCAGCAGTTTTGGTGAGATTAGCAATCAGCCCCAGCATTTT.